The 29 T cell receptor beta chains below all came from one sample that was sequenced in a study of shared clonotypes between healthy human individuals (TCRdb year 2020). The library was built by means of the immunoSEQ multiplex PCR assay. TCRdb obtained this table from immuneACCESS and retained in-frame rearrangements with V and J assigned. These tables miss some clones; where compared with another copy, unresolved V genes account for less than half of the shortfall, and the remainder is unexplained. This sample holds about 1.5 million clones; approximately 98% were observed only once. 0.4% to 0.55% of the sample belongs to the ten largest clones. Sequencing input: naive CD4+ T cells sorted from blood. The cell subset or site label, as the study defines it: CD45RA+ positively selected. These TCRs come from a man aged 25 to 40 in good health.

The genes are TRBV5-6 and TRBJ2-7; 7 bases align to TRBD1. The V gene end was trimmed by 0 bases and the J gene end by 2 bases; junction bases not matched to a gene: 8. Per the germline V gene, CDR1 is SGHDT and CDR2 is YYEEEE. The CDR3 has 16 residues. The CDR3 DNA reads TGTGCCAGCAGCTTGGTCGGGGACAGAACGACCTACGAGCAGTACTTC. Translated: CASSLVGDRTTYEQYF.

This clone was recorded only once. The rearrangement uses TRBV5-1 and TRBJ2-3; D may be TRBD2 (6 bases). The CDR3 covers 17 residues. Germline CDR1 SGHRS, CDR2 YFSETQ. V was pared by 4 bases and J by 2 bases, with 20 bases between. The DNA for the CDR3 is TGCGCCAGCAGCCTTGACCCTGAGCGGGCCTTCACAGATACGCAGTATTTT. Its protein is CASSLDPERAFTDTQYF.

The chain joins TRBV11-3 to TRBJ2-5, with a weak D call TRBD2 (7 bases). CDR1 is SGHNT, CDR2 YENEEA, per germline. This CDR3 region has 14 residues. V was clipped by 1 base and J by 9 bases, with 15 bases between them. CDR3 nucleotides: TGTGCCAGCAGCTTAGGAGGGGGGGCGGCATCCCAGTACTTC. Amino acid sequence: CASSLGGGAASQYF.

V usage is TRBV5-4 and J usage is TRBJ2-5; 8 nucleotides line up with TRBD1. This CDR3 region has 16 residues. V gave up 0 bases and J gave up 4 bases; unmatched junction bases: 8. CDR1 and CDR2 from the germline V gene are SGHNT and YYREEE (reference sequence). CDR3 nucleotide sequence: TGTGCCAGCAGCTTGGCAGGGGGCGAAGCCGGAGAGACCCAGTACTTC. The encoded protein is CASSLAGGEAGETQYF.

The chain combines TRBV6-5 with TRBJ1-2; TRBD1 matches 9 bases. The junction had 13 bases not matched to a gene; V was cut back by 4 bases and J by 7 bases. This CDR3 region has 16 residues. Germline loops: CDR1 MNHEY, CDR2 SVGAGI. The CDR3 sequence: CASSSRPGQGVFGYTF. CDR3 DNA sequence: TGTGCCAGCAGTTCGCGACCGGGACAGGGCGTATTTGGCTACACCTTC.

This clone appeared a single time. Other DNA sequences of this sample code for an identical CDR3. CDR3 sequence (DNA): TGTGCCAGCTCACCACCTGGACGGGGTAGCTCCTACGAGCAGTACTTC. Protein sequence: CASSPPGRGSSYEQYF. The gene calls are TRBV18 and TRBJ2-7, with D perhaps TRBD2 (5 bases). Germline CDR1 KGHSH, CDR2 LQKENI. V was clipped by 0 bases and J by 0 bases, with 12 bases between them. The CDR3 covers 16 residues. The whole variable domain, filled in from reference TRBV18 and TRBJ2-7, reads NAGVMQNPRHLVRRRGQEARLRCSPMKGHSHVYWYRQLPEEGLKFMVYLQKENIIDESGMPKERFSAEFPKEGPSILRIQQVVRGDSAAYFCASSPPGRGSSYEQYFGPGTRLTVT.

V gene TRBV15 combines with J gene TRBJ2-7; 9 positions match TRBD2. CDR1 and CDR2 from the germline V gene are LNHNV and YYDKDF (reference sequence). The V gene end was trimmed by 0 bases and the J gene end by 6 bases; junction bases not matched to a gene: 9. The CDR3 is 16 residues long. The CDR3 region is CATSREGSSGSPEQYF. CDR3 DNA sequence: TGTGCCACCAGCAGAGAAGGGAGTAGCGGGAGCCCCGAGCAGTACTTC.

This chain uses TRBV7-9 with TRBJ2-3; 8 nucleotides line up with TRBD2. This CDR3 has 16 amino acids. Germline-derived CDR1 and CDR2 are SEHNR and FQNEAQ (reference sequence). The V gene end was trimmed by 10 bases and the J gene end by 2 bases; junction bases not matched to a gene: 14. Written as DNA, the CDR3 is TGTGCCACCGAGATGTATCGGGAGGGCCCCACAGATACGCAGTATTTT. It yields the protein CATEMYREGPTDTQYF.

This sequence joins TRBV7-3 and TRBJ2-3; D unclear. V was clipped by 4 bases and J by 5 bases, with 10 bases between them. CDR1 is SGHTA, CDR2 FQGTGA, per germline. CDR3 size: 13 residues. The CDR3 region has the DNA TGTGCCAGCAGCTCCCGACGGAAAGATACGCAGTATTTT. Residues: CASSSRRKDTQYF.

The rearrangement joins TRBV27 to TRBJ2-7; possibly TRBD1 for D (9 bases). V shed 5 bases and J shed 2 bases, with 25 bases lying between them. The CDR3 covers 18 residues. Per the germline V gene, CDR1 is MNHEY and CDR2 is SMNVEV (reference sequence). The CDR3 region has the DNA TGTGCCAGCAGTCCTGACAGGGGGGTCAGCGGGAGCCCCTACGAGCAGTACTTC. This codes for CASSPDRGVSGSPYEQYF.

V usage is TRBV14 and J usage is TRBJ2-7, with 8 bases aligning to TRBD2. CDR1 is SGHDN and CDR2 is FVKESK in the germline V gene. V dropped 4 bases and J dropped 5; count of bases not matched to a gene: 10. This CDR3 contains 15 residues. The CDR3 reads CASSPDPGRAHEQYF. As DNA, the CDR3 is TGTGCCAGCAGCCCCGACCCCGGGAGGGCCCACGAGCAGTACTTC.

The genes are TRBV4-1 and TRBJ2-7; D is ambiguous. CDR3 length equals 13 residues. The V end was cut by 4 bases, the J end by 2 bases, with 9 bases between. Germline V gives CDR1 MGHRA, CDR2 YSYEKL. CDR3 nucleotides: TGCGCCAGCAGCCCTTCTTCGACCTACGAGCAGTACTTC. It encodes CASSPSSTYEQYF.

The V gene is TRBV18, the J gene TRBJ2-3, with TRBD1 matching 9 bases. The CDR3 is 15 amino acids. From germline, CDR1 is KGHSH and CDR2 LQKENI. Germline trimming cut 1 base from V and 2 bases from J; bases unmatched to any gene: 1. CDR3: CASSPLQGATDTQYF. CDR3 nucleotides: TGTGCCAGCTCACCACTACAGGGGGCCACAGATACGCAGTATTTT.

The gene calls are TRBV7-9 and TRBJ2-3; 7 bases are shared with TRBD1. CDR3 length: 17 residues. Germline CDR1 SEHNR, CDR2 FQNEAQ (reference sequence). V was pared by 3 bases and J by 0 bases, with 9 bases of the junction left unmatched. The CDR3 protein is CASSLSSTGSSTDTQYF. For the CDR3, the DNA is TGTGCCAGCAGCTTGTCGTCGACAGGGTCTAGCACAGATACGCAGTATTTT. The variable domain in full, with the rest retrieved from reference TRBV7-9 and TRBJ2-3, is DTGVSQNPRHKITKRGQNVTFRCDPISEHNRLYWYRQTLGQGPEFLTYFQNEAQLEKSRLLSDRFSAERPKGSFSTLEIQRTEQGDSAMYLCASSLSSTGSSTDTQYFGPGTRLTVL.

This chain connects TRBV5-1 to TRBJ2-7, with unresolved D. The CDR3 runs to 14 residues. The ends were cut back, 0 bases at V and 0 bases at J, with 7 bases in the middle. From germline, CDR1 is SGHRS and CDR2 YFSETQ. This chain's CDR3 is CASSLGLDSYEQYF. CDR3 DNA: TGCGCCAGCAGCTTGGGATTGGACTCCTACGAGCAGTACTTC.

The chain recombines TRBV4-1 with TRBJ2-1, with 11 bases that match TRBD2. Germline V gives CDR1 MGHRA, CDR2 YSYEKL. This CDR3 region has 17 residues. V lost 4 bases, J lost 3 bases, and 8 bases stayed unmatched. The CDR3 protein is CASSLTAGTSGYNEQFF. CDR3 nucleotide sequence: TGCGCCAGCAGCCTCACTGCCGGGACTAGCGGCTACAATGAGCAGTTCTTC.

The chain joins TRBV10-1 to TRBJ1-1, with a possible D match to TRBD1 (6 bases). The CDR3 is 15 amino acids. CDR1 is WNHNN, CDR2 SYGVQD, per germline (reference sequence). The V gene lost 0 bases and the J gene lost 0 bases, with 8 bases spanning the gap. CDR3 nucleotide sequence: TGCGCCAGCAGTGAGTCGACAGGTATGAACACTGAAGCTTTCTTT. Its translation is CASSESTGMNTEAFF.

The chain uses TRBV27 and TRBJ2-4; D might be TRBD2 (5 bases). Germline CDR1 MNHEY, CDR2 SMNVEV (reference sequence). V was clipped by 5 bases and J by 1 base, with 12 bases between them. The CDR3 loop spans 15 amino acids. DNA of the CDR3: TGTGCCAGCAGTCCTCTAGCAGCGGCCAAAAACATTCAGTACTTC. This codes for CASSPLAAAKNIQYF.

This chain joins TRBV7-9 and TRBJ2-3, with TRBD2 as a possible D gene (6 bases). The V and J ends lost 5 bases and 1 base respectively, with 10 bases between them. The CDR3 has 14 residues. The germline V gene encodes CDR1 SEHNR and CDR2 FQNEAQ (reference sequence). The CDR3 sequence: CASSISGRTDTQYF. CDR3 in DNA: TGTGCCAGCAGCATTAGCGGTCGCACAGATACGCAGTATTTT.

This chain links TRBV19 with TRBJ2-3; TRBD1 agrees at 8 bases. The germline gives CDR1 LNHDA, CDR2 SQIVND (reference sequence). The CDR3 has 16 residues. Trimming at V came to 6 bases and at J to 6 bases, leaving 14 bases not matched to a gene. The CDR3 nucleotides read TGTGCCAGTAGCTCAAAGACAGGGGTAGTGGCCGATACGCAGTATTTT. Protein: CASSSKTGVVADTQYF.

Comments on this clone: This sample also contains other DNA sequences that code for the same CDR3. This chain joins TRBV11-3 and TRBJ2-2; the D is unclear. This CDR3 contains 12 residues. Germline loops: CDR1 SGHNT, CDR2 YENEEA. The germline V and J ends were trimmed by 5 bases and 5 bases, with 6 bases remaining between them. CDR3 sequence reads: CASSRGTGELFF. The CDR3 DNA sequence: TGTGCCAGCAGCCGTGGGACCGGGGAGCTGTTTTTT.

The chain couples TRBV7-2 to TRBJ1-2, with 8 bases matching TRBD1. The CDR3 contains 13 residues. Germline V gene lookup returns CDR1 SGHTA and CDR2 FQGNSA. V was pared by 5 bases and J by 8 bases, with 7 bases of the junction left unmatched. The CDR3 DNA reads TGTGCCAGCAGCAACCGACAGGGGAGCGGCTACACCTTC. Its translation is CASSNRQGSGYTF.

J is TRBJ1-2 and V is TRBV9; D might be TRBD1 (6 bases). CDR1 and CDR2 from the germline V gene are SGDLS and YYNGEE. V was cut by 3 bases and J by 5 bases, with 11 bases left in between. The length of the CDR3 is 13 residues. CDR3 residues: CASSAGTSYGYTF. The CDR3, as DNA: TGTGCCAGCAGCGCCGGGACAAGTTATGGCTACACCTTC.

The chain joins TRBV11-2 to TRBJ2-1, with 7 bases that match TRBD2. Germline CDR1 reads SGHAT; CDR2 reads FQNNGV. V lost 4 bases and J lost 2; bases outside the gene matches: 8. The CDR3 consists of 16 residues. CDR3 loop: CASSSISGPAYNEQFF. CDR3 in DNA: TGTGCCAGCAGCTCTATTAGCGGGCCCGCCTACAATGAGCAGTTCTTC.

The rearrangement uses TRBV29-1 and TRBJ2-3; TRBD2 matches at 7 bases. The CDR3 consists of 13 residues. Germline values: CDR1 SQVTM, CDR2 ANQGSEA. J gave up 3 bases and V 4 bases, and 4 bases lay outside the gene matches. DNA for the CDR3: TGCAGCGTTGTGAGGGGAGGGACAGATACGCAGTATTTT. Its translation: CSVVRGGTDTQYF.

The chain employs TRBV5-1 and TRBJ2-2; no clear D. Germline CDR1 and CDR2: SGHRS and YFSETQ. Trimming took off 5 bases at V and 0 bases at J, with 8 bases between the two ends. This CDR3 has 14 amino acids. CDR3 region: CASRKDANTGELFF. The CDR3 nucleotides read TGCGCCAGCAGGAAAGACGCGAACACCGGGGAGCTGTTTTTT.

This clone occurred once. The chain couples TRBV5-1 to TRBJ1-2; 7 nucleotides agree with TRBD1. The CDR3 has 15 residues. Trimming at V came to 4 bases and at J to 4 bases, leaving 10 bases not matched to a gene. Germline V lookup: CDR1 SGHRS, CDR2 YFSETQ. CDR3 residues: CASSPQQGTPYGYTF. In DNA, the CDR3 is TGCGCCAGCAGCCCCCAACAGGGGACCCCCTATGGCTACACCTTC.

The V and J genes are TRBV29-1 and TRBJ1-1; 9 bases map to TRBD1. Per the germline V gene, CDR1 is SQVTM and CDR2 is ANQGSEA. The CDR3 contains 12 residues. The trim removed 6 bases at V and 10 bases at J, leaving 9 bases unmatched. The CDR3 nucleotides are TGCAGCGTCGCCGGGACAGGGCTACCAGCTTTCTTT. This encodes CSVAGTGLPAFF.

V is TRBV6-1 and J is TRBJ2-7; the D gene is possibly TRBD1 (6 bases). V lost 3 bases to trimming and J lost 0 bases, with 15 bases between them. This CDR3 spans 16 amino acids. Looked up from germline, CDR1 is MNHNS and CDR2 is SASEGT. CDR3 bases: TGTGCCAGCAGTGATTCCGCAGGGGACAACTCCTACGAGCAGTACTTC. This sequence encodes CASSDSAGDNSYEQYF.